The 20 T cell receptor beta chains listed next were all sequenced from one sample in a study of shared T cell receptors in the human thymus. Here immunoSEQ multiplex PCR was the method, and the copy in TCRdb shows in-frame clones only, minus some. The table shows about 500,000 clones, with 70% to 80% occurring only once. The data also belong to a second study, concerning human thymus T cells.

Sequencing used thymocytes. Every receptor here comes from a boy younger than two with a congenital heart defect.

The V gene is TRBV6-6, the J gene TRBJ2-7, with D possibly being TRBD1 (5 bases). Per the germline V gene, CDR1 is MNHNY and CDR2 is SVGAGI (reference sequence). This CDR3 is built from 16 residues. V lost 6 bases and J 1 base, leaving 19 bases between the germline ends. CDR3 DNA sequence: TGTGCCAGCAGCCGACCCCCAGGGCTCCTATCCTACGAGCAGTACTTC. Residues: CASSRPPGLLSYEQYF.

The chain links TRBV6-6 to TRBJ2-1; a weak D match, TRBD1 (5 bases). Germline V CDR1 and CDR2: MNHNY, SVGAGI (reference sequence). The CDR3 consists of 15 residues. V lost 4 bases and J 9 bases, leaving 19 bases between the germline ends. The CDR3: CASSSVQGIWREQFF. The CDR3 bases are TGTGCCAGCAGTTCCGTTCAGGGCATATGGCGTGAGCAGTTCTTC.

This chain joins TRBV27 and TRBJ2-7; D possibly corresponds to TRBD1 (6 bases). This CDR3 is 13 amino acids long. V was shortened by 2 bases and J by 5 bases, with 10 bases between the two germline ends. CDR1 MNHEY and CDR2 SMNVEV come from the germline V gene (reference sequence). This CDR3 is CASSLKGVHEQYF. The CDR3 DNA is TGTGCCAGCAGTTTAAAGGGGGTCCACGAGCAGTACTTC.

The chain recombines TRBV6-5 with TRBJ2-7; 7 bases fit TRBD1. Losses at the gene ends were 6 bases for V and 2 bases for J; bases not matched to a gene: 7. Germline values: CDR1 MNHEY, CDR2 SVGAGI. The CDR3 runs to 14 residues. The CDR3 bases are TGTGCCAGCAGCCCCACAGGGGACACCTACGAGCAGTACTTC. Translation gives CASSPTGDTYEQYF.

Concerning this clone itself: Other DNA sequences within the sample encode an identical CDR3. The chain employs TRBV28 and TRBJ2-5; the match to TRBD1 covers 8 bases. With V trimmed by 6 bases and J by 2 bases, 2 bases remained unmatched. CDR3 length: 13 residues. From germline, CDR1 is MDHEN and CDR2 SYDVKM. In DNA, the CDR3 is TGTGCCAGCAGGACAGGGGCACAAGAGACCCAGTACTTC. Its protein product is CASRTGAQETQYF.

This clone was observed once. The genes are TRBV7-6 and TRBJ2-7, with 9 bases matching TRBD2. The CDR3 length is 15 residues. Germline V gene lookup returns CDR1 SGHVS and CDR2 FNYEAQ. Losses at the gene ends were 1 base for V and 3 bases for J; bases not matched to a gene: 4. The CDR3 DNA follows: TGTGCCAGCAGCTTAGATCGGCGGGAGGGCTACGAGCAGTACTTC. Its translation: CASSLDRREGYEQYF.

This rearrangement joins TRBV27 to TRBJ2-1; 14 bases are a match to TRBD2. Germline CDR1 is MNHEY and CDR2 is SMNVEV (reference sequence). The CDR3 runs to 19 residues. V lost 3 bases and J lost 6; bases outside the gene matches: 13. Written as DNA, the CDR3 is TGTGCCAGCAGTTTGAGACAAACAACGACTAGCGGGAGGGGCAATGAGCAGTTCTTC. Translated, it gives CASSLRQTTTSGRGNEQFF.

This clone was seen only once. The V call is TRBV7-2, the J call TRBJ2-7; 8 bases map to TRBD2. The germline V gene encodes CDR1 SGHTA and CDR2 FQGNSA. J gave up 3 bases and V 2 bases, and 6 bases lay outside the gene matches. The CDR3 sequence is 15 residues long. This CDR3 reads CASSLLLAESYEQYF. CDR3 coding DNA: TGTGCCAGCAGCTTATTACTAGCGGAAAGCTACGAGCAGTACTTC. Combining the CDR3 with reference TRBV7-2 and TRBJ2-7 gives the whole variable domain GAGVSQSPSNKVTEKGKDVELRCDPISGHTALYWYRQSLGQGLEFLIYFQGNSAPDKSGLPSDRFSAERTGGSVSTLTIQRTQQEDSAVYLCASSLLLAESYEQYFGPGTRLTVT.

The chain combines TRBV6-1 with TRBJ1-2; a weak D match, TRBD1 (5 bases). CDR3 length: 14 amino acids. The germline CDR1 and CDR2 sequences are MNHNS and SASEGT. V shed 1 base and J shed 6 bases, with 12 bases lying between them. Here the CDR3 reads CASSEVGRVDGYTF. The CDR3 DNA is TGTGCCAGCAGTGAAGTAGGCAGGGTAGATGGCTACACCTTC.

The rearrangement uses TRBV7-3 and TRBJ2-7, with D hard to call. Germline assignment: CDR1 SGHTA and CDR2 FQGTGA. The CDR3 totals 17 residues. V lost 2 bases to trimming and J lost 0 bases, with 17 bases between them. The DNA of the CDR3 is TGTGCCAGCAGCTTATCTGTAGTCTCTCCGAGCTCCTACGAGCAGTACTTC. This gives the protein CASSLSVVSPSSYEQYF. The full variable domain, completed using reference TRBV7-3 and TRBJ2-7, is GAGVSQTPSNKVTEKGKYVELRCDPISGHTALYWYRQSLGQGPEFLIYFQGTGAADDSGLPNDRFFAVRPEGSVSTLKIQRTERGDSAVYLCASSLSVVSPSSYEQYFGPGTRLTVT.

In nucleotides, the CDR3 is TGTGCCAGCAGCCAAGGGGGGATAGCGGGAGATACCGGGGAGCTGTTTTTT. This codes for CASSQGGIAGDTGELFF. The genes are TRBV4-2 and TRBJ2-2; 9 bases match TRBD2. V trimming: 1 base; J trimming: 5 bases; junction bases outside the gene matches: 8. The CDR3 consists of 17 residues. The germline V gene has CDR1 LGHNA and CDR2 YNFKEQ.

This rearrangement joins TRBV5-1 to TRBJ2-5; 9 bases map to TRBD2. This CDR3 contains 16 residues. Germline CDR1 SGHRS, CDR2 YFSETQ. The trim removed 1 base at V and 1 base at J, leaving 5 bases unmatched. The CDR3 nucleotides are TGCGCCAGCAGCTTGCCCAGCGGGAGGCCCCAAGAGACCCAGTACTTC. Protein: CASSLPSGRPQETQYF.

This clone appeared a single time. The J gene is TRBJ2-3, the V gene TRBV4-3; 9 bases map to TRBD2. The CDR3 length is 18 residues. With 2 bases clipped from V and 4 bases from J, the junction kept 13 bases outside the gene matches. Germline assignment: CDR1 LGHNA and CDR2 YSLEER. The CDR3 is CASSQRSWASGISDTQYF. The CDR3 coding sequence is TGCGCCAGCAGCCAACGGTCATGGGCTAGCGGGATTTCAGATACGCAGTATTTT.

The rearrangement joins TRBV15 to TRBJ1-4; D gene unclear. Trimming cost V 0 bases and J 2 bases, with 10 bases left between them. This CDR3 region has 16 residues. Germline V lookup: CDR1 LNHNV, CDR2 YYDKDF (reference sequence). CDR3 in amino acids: CATSRDPGGTNEKLFF. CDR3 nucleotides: TGTGCCACCAGCAGAGACCCGGGAGGGACTAATGAAAAACTGTTTTTT.

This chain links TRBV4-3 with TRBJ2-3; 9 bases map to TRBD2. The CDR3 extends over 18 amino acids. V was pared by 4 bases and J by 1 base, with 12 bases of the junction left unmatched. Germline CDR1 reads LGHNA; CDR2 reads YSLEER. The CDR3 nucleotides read TGCGCCAGCAGCCCCTTGGCGGGAGGGCCCCGAGGCACAGATACGCAGTATTTT. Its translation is CASSPLAGGPRGTDTQYF.

The CDR3 region has the DNA TGTGCCAGCAGCGCGCGGACTAGCGGGACTTCTGAATACGAGCAGTACTTC. Encoded protein: CASSARTSGTSEYEQYF. This chain joins TRBV21-1 and TRBJ2-7; the table gives TRBD2 as D, unverified against the DNA. TRBV21-1 is labeled a pseudogene. The CDR3 covers 17 residues.

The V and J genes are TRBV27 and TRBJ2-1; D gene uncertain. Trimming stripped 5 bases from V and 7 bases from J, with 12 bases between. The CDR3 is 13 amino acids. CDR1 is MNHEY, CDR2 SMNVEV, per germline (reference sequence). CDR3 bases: TGTGCCAGCAGTCCCTCCGCTAGAAATGAGCAGTTCTTC. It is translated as CASSPSARNEQFF.

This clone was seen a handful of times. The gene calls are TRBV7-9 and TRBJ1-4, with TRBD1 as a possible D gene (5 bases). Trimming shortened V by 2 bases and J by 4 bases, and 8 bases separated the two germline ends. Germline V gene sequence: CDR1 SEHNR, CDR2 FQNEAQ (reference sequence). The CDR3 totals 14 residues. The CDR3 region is CASSLLQGNEKLFF. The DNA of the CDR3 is TGTGCCAGCAGCTTACTGCAGGGTAATGAAAAACTGTTTTTT.

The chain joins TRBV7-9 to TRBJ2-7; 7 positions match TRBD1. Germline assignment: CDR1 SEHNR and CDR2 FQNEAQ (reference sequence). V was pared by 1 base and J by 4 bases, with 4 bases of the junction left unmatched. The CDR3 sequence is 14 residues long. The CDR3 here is CASSLGPQGYEQYF. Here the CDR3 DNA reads TGTGCCAGCAGCTTAGGCCCACAGGGGTACGAGCAGTACTTC. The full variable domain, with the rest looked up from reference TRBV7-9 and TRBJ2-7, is DTGVSQNPRHKITKRGQNVTFRCDPISEHNRLYWYRQTLGQGPEFLTYFQNEAQLEKSRLLSDRFSAERPKGSFSTLEIQRTEQGDSAMYLCASSLGPQGYEQYFGPGTRLTVT.

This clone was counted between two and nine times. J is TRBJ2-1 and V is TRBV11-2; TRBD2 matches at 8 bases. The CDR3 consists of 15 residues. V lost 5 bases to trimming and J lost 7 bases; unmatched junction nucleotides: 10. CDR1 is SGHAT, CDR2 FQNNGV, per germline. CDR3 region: CASSTEAGVGNEQFF. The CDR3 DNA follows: TGTGCCAGCAGCACTGAAGCGGGAGTGGGGAATGAGCAGTTCTTC.